These T cell receptor beta chains were read from a single sample in a study of regulatory T cells in long-lasting Graves disease. TCRdb reprocessed the multiplex PCR reads with MiXCR, giving one entry per CDR3 protein. The data contain hundreds of thousands of distinct CDR3 sequences, roughly 16% of them seen just once; the ten biggest clones take up 15% to 20%. These data are also associated with another study on T cells in Graves' hyperthyroidism and ophthalmopathy.

The sample consisted of peripheral blood mononuclear cells (PBMCs), taken at new diagnosis, from a patient treated with antithyroid drugs. Source of these receptors: a woman aged 30 to 39 with Graves disease. Both conserved end residues are part of each CDR3. The order of the fields is clone size, V gene, J gene, CDR3 protein. The size entry is marked missing in some rows and otherwise reads once, few, many or a size class.

many	TRBV7-2	TRBJ2-2	CASSQGGPNTGELFF
NA	TRBV7-3	TRBJ1-2	CASSPPPSGSFYGYTF
many	TRBV20-1	TRBJ2-1	CSARDTSGRWSYNEQFF
few	TRBV6-1	TRBJ2-1	CASSQNSRTNNEQFF
few	TRBV3-1	TRBJ2-3	CASSRFTDRVQNTQYF
many	TRBV28	TRBJ1-2	CASFGGGRSSTF
few	TRBV6-2/TRBV6-3	TRBJ2-3	CASSEVLGGSTDTQYF
few	TRBV9	TRBJ1-2	CASSVSGQSHYTF
few	TRBV7-2	TRBJ2-3	CASSWEQGRNTQYF
NA	TRBV5-1	TRBJ2-3	CASRPQGASTDTQYF
many	TRBV20-1	TRBJ2-7	CSASQRGGGIIDEQYF